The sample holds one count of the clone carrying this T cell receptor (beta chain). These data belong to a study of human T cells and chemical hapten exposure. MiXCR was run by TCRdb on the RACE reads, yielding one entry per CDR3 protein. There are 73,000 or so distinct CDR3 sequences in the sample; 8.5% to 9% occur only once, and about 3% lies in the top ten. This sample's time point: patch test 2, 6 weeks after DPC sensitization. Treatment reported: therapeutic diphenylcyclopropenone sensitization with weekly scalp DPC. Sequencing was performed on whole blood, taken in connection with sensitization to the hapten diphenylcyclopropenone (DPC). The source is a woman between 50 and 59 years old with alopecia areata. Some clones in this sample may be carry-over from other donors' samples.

CDR3 residues: CSASGRTGGLVGEQFF. CDR3 coding DNA: TGCAGTGCTAGTGGACGGACAGGGGGCCTAGTGGGTGAGCAGTTCTTC. The gene calls are TRBV20-1 and TRBJ2-1, with 11 bases lining up with TRBD1. The germline V gene encodes CDR1 DFQATT and CDR2 SNEGSKA (reference sequence). The length of the CDR3 is 16 residues. V lost 3 bases and J lost 9; bases outside the gene matches: 13.